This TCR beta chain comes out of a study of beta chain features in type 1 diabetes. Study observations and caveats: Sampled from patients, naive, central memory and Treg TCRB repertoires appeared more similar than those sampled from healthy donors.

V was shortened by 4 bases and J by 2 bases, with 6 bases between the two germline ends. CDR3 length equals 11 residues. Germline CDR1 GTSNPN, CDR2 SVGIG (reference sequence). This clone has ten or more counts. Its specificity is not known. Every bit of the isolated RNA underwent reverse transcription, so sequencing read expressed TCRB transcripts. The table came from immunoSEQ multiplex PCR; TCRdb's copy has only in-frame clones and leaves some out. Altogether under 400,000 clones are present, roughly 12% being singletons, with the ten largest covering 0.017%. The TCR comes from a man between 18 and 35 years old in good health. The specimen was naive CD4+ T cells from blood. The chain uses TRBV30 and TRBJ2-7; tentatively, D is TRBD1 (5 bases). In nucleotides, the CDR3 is TGTGCCTGGAAGGGGACCTACGAGCAGTACTTC. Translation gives CAWKGTYEQYF.